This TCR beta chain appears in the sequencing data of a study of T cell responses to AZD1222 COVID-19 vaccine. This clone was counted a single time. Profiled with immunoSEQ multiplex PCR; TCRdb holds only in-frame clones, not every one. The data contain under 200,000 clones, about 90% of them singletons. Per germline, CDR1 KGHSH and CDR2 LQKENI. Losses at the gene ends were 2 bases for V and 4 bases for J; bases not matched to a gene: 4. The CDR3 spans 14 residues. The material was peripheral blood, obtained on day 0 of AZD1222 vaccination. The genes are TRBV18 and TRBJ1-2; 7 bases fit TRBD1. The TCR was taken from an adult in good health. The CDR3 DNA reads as TGTGCCAGCTCACCAGGGACAGTCCTCTATGGCTACACCTTC. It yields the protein CASSPGTVLYGYTF.